This T cell receptor beta chain was retrieved from a study of cytomegalovirus exposure and HLA in healthy donors. Study-wide context: Genotyping of 400 or so donors showed that roughly 83% belonged to the Caucasian-associated ancestry cluster.

The germline V gene encodes CDR1 SGDLS and CDR2 YYNGEE. This CDR3 is 15 amino acids long. V was trimmed by 5 bases and J by 0 bases, leaving 12 bases between them. Primers for the PCR totalled 60 Vbeta and 13 Jbeta. Method: immunoSEQ multiplex PCR; TCRdb's copy keeps in-frame clones and lacks some. The sample records 140,000 or so clones, less than 85% being singletons. This receptor was identified in a man aged 18 to 29 in good health and CMV-seropositive. The J gene is TRBJ2-1, the V gene TRBV9, with D tentatively TRBD1 (6 bases). The sample comprised PBMCs. CDR3 sequence (DNA): TGTGCCAGCAGTCTCAGGGGAGTCTCCTACAATGAGCAGTTCTTC. Its protein is CASSLRGVSYNEQFF.